What follows are 16 T cell receptor beta chains derived from one specimen sequenced in a study of T cells in Graves' hyperthyroidism and ophthalmopathy. Researchers amplified the TCR beta CDR3 regions from RNA transcripts. Carried out on the TCR CDR3, a first-round RT-PCR used the HTBI primer set. TCRdb recomputed calls from the multiplex PCR reads with MiXCR, one row per CDR3 protein. The sample includes around 340,000 distinct CDR3 sequences, roughly a fifth of them seen just once. The sample taken for sequencing was blood. The receptors derive from a woman aged 50 to 65 with Graves' hyperthyroidism.

This clonotype was observed many times. This chain uses TRBV6-1 with TRBJ1-1; D gene unclear. The CDR3 is made up of 14 amino acids. Looked up from germline, CDR1 is MNHNS and CDR2 is SASEGT. The V end was cut by 5 bases, the J end by 1 base, with 11 bases between. CDR3 nucleotide sequence: TGTGCCAGCAGTCCCCGGGCGGCGAACACTGAAGCTTTCTTT. Residues: CASSPRAANTEAFF.

This clonotype was seen a few times. The chain links TRBV20-1 to TRBJ2-5; TRBD2 is a possible D gene (6 bases). The CDR3 is 13 residues long. Deletions cut 2 bases from V and 7 bases from J, with 14 bases between. Germline V gives CDR1 DFQATT, CDR2 SNEGSKA (reference sequence). CDR3 residues: CSARMAGRGTQYF. DNA for the CDR3: TGCAGTGCTAGAATGGCGGGGCGGGGGACCCAGTACTTC.

This clonotype was observed many times. The V call is TRBV10-1, the J call TRBJ2-3; D is uncertain. The CDR3 has 15 residues. V gave up 4 bases and J gave up 2 bases, with 13 bases separating them. CDR1 is WNHNN and CDR2 is SYGVQD in the germline V gene (reference sequence). CDR3 amino acids: CASSGGDSFTDTQYF. The CDR3, as DNA: TGCGCCAGCAGTGGAGGAGACTCGTTCACAGATACGCAGTATTTT.

The chain joins TRBV20-1 to TRBJ2-3; 10 bases are shared with TRBD2. After removal of 2 bases from V and 5 bases from J, the junction contained 4 bases not matched to a gene. Looked up from germline, CDR1 is DFQATT and CDR2 is SNEGSKA (reference sequence). This CDR3 has 14 residues. The CDR3 DNA is TGCAGTGCTAGACTAGCGGGGGCCTTAGATACGCAGTATTTT. This codes for CSARLAGALDTQYF.

The CDR3 here is CASSEQGANTGELFF. The CDR3 nucleotides read TGTGCCAGCTCAGAACAGGGGGCGAACACCGGGGAGCTGTTTTTT. The J gene is TRBJ2-2, the V gene TRBV18; 8 bases fit TRBD1. V lost 5 bases and J lost 0; bases outside the gene matches: 2. The CDR3 consists of 15 residues. Germline V gene data show CDR1 as KGHSH and CDR2 as LQKENI.

This clonotype was observed a few times. This chain uses TRBV4-1 with TRBJ2-3; D ambiguous. The length of the CDR3 is 13 residues. The germline CDR1 and CDR2 sequences are MGHRA and YSYEKL. Trimming removed 4 bases at V and 5 bases at J, with 10 bases between. The CDR3 protein is CASSRDRLDTQYF. The CDR3, as DNA: TGCGCCAGCAGCCGCGATCGGTTAGATACGCAGTATTTT.

This clonotype was found many times. The chain recombines TRBV19 with TRBJ1-1, with a weak D call TRBD1 (6 bases). This CDR3 spans 16 amino acids. Trimming removed 7 bases from V and 6 bases from J, with 24 bases in between. Germline CDR1 LNHDA, CDR2 SQIVND (reference sequence). The CDR3 sequence is CASTTVFRGSGAEAFF. The CDR3 DNA reads as TGTGCCAGTACGACTGTATTCAGGGGATCTGGGGCTGAAGCTTTCTTT.

This chain uses TRBV6-6 with TRBJ1-1, with D tentatively TRBD1 (5 bases). Trimming shortened V by 2 bases and J by 1 base, and 8 bases separated the two germline ends. The CDR3 sequence is 14 residues long. CDR1 is MNHNY and CDR2 is SVGAGI in the germline V gene (reference sequence). CDR3 sequence: CASSYVGANTEAFF. CDR3 sequence (DNA): TGTGCCAGCAGTTACGTCGGGGCGAACACTGAAGCTTTCTTT.

V usage is TRBV7-9 and J usage is TRBJ2-1, with 9 nucleotides matching TRBD2. The V gene end was trimmed by 5 bases and the J gene end by 4 bases; junction bases not matched to a gene: 6. The CDR3 contains 15 residues. CDR1 and CDR2 from the germline V gene are SEHNR and FQNEAQ (reference sequence). CDR3 in DNA: TGTGCCAGCAGCAAATCTAGCGGGATTTACAATGAGCAGTTCTTC. Protein: CASSKSSGIYNEQFF.

This clonotype was detected ten times or more. V and J are TRBV5-1 and TRBJ2-1; possibly TRBD2 for D (6 bases). Looked up from germline, CDR1 is SGHRS and CDR2 is YFSETQ. CDR3 size: 15 residues. V lost 4 bases and J lost 9, with 20 bases in between. The DNA for the CDR3 is TGCGCCAGCAGCCTGGCCGGACTACCCCTAGGTGAGCAGTTCTTC. Encoded protein: CASSLAGLPLGEQFF.

In this sample, this clonotype turned up many times. The chain is built from TRBV3-1 and TRBJ1-1, with 8 positions matching TRBD1. V was clipped by 6 bases and J by 7 bases; unmatched bases: 10. The CDR3 is made up of 14 amino acids. Germline loops: CDR1 LGHDT, CDR2 YNNKEL (reference sequence). DNA for the CDR3: TGTGCCAGCAGTCGAAGAGGGACAGGAGATGAAGCTTTCTTT. This codes for CASSRRGTGDEAFF. The variable domain in full, completed from reference TRBV3-1 and TRBJ1-1, reads DTAVSQTPKYLVTQMGNDKSIKCEQNLGHDTMYWYKQDSKKFLKIMFSYNNKELIINETVPNRFSPKSPDKAHLNLHINSLELGDSAVYFCASSRRGTGDEAFFGQGTRLTVV.

This clonotype was seen ten or more times. This chain connects TRBV24-1 to TRBJ2-7, with D possibly being TRBD1 or TRBD2 (5 bases each). The V end was cut by 4 bases, the J end by 2 bases, with 8 bases between. Germline CDR1 and CDR2: KGHDR and SFDVKD. The CDR3 extends over 13 amino acids. The DNA for the CDR3 is TGTGCCACCAGTGAGGGGGAACCCTACGAGCAGTACTTC. It specifies CATSEGEPYEQYF.

This clonotype was detected many times. The chain links TRBV6-1 to TRBJ1-1, with 7 bases identical to TRBD1. After removal of 4 bases from V and 1 base from J, the junction contained 3 bases not matched to a gene. The CDR3 is made up of 14 amino acids. Per germline, CDR1 MNHNS and CDR2 SASEGT. The CDR3 nucleotides read TGTGCCAGCAGTGCGACAGGGCAGAACACTGAAGCTTTCTTT. This codes for CASSATGQNTEAFF.

This clonotype came up many times. This chain connects TRBV14 to TRBJ1-2; D not certain. CDR3 length: 13 amino acids. Germline V gene data show CDR1 as SGHDN and CDR2 as FVKESK. Trimming cost V 4 bases and J 5 bases, with 11 bases left between them. The CDR3 loop reads CASSRLGQYGYTF. In DNA form, the CDR3 reads TGTGCCAGCAGCCGATTGGGTCAGTATGGCTACACCTTC. The full variable domain, its missing parts supplied by reference TRBV14 and TRBJ1-2, is EAGVTQFPSHSVIEKGQTVTLRCDPISGHDNLYWYRRVMGKEIKFLLHFVKESKQDESGMPNNRFLAERTGGTYSTLKVQPAELEDSGVYFCASSRLGQYGYTFGSGTRLTVV.

This clonotype was counted only a few times. The gene calls are TRBV28 and TRBJ1-4, with D maybe TRBD1 (6 bases). CDR1 and CDR2 from the germline V gene are MDHEN and SYDVKM. The CDR3 consists of 15 residues. Trimming cost V 7 bases and J 8 bases, with 20 bases left between them. The CDR3 DNA reads as TGTGCCAGCAACACCGGAGGGGGGGGGGCGGAAAAACTGTTTTTT. It codes for CASNTGGGGAEKLFF. The variable domain in full, with the rest retrieved from reference TRBV28 and TRBJ1-4, is DVKVTQSSRYLVKRTGEKVFLECVQDMDHENMFWYRQDPGLGLRLIYFSYDVKMKEKGDIPEGYSVSREKKERFSLILESASTNQTSMYLCASNTGGGGAEKLFFGSGTQLSVL.

This clonotype has at least ten counts. The chain combines TRBV20-1 with TRBJ2-5; 10 nucleotides match TRBD2. The CDR3 sequence is 16 residues long. Germline assignment: CDR1 DFQATT and CDR2 SNEGSKA (reference sequence). V gave up 5 bases and J gave up 0 bases; unmatched junction bases: 9. The CDR3 DNA sequence: TGCAGTGCTGAGTTGGGTAGCGGGAGGTACCAAGAGACCCAGTACTTC. Amino acid sequence: CSAELGSGRYQETQYF.